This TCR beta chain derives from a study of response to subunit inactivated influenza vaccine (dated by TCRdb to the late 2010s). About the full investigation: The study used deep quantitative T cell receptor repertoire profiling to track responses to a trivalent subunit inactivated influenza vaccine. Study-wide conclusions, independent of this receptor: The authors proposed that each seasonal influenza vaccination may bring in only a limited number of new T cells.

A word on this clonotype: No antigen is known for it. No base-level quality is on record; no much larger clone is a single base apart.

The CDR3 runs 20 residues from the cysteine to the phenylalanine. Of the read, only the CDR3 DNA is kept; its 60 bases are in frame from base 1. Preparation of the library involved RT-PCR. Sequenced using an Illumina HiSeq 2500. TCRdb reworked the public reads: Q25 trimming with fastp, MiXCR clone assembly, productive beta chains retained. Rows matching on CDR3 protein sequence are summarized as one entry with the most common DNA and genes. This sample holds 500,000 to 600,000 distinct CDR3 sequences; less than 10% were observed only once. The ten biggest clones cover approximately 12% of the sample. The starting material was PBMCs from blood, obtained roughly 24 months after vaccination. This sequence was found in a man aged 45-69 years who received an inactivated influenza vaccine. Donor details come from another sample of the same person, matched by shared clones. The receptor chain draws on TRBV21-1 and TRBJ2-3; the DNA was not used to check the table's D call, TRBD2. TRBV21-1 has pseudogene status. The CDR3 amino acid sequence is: CASSKEWVWDRDSHTDTQYF. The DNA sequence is TGTGCCAGCAGCAAAGAGTGGGTTTGGGACCGGGACTCTCACACAGATACGCAGTATTTT.